This note documents a single TCR beta chain sequence. This clone was recorded once. The antigen it binds to is not known. The record has no base qualities; no much larger clone is one base away. The sample belongs to a study of cytomegalovirus exposure and HLA in healthy donors (dated by TCRdb to the late 2010s). Regarding the study in general: An earlier analysis of approximately 640 of the donors reported about 290 Gb of sequence data and 100 million to 140 million unique TCR beta sequences from 150 million to 200 million T cells. Around 300 gigabases of sequencing data and 70 million to 100 million unique TCR sequences were included in an early release covering about 620 HLA-typed donors. Among the approximately 430 genotyped donors, approximately 82% belonged to the genetic ancestry cluster associated with self-reported Caucasian donors. The aim of the study was to test whether cataloging public T cell receptors could identify signatures of past pathogen exposure. The study used immunosequencing to profile the T cell repertoires of some 600 subjects and linked those repertoires to cytomegalovirus serostatus. Besides the first cohort of 666 subjects, a separate validation cohort made up of over 95 different subjects was used. The study combined high-throughput TCR immunosequencing, statistical association of individual TCRs with disease status, and machine learning to predict cytomegalovirus infection status. To study patterns of TCR occurrence, a later analysis re-analyzed previously published TCR beta repertoires from under 750 donors and added high-resolution HLA genotyping. The later analysis used no new phenotypic data to find candidate immune exposures, relying instead on TCR beta sequences and their occurrence across donors. An earlier analysis of approximately 580 of the donors used high-throughput TCR beta sequencing to judge whether each TCR beta V gene segment behaved as functional or pseudogenic. Alongside the repertoire data, information on donor age, sex, ethnicity and CMV serostatus was compiled. A later genetic analysis used genome-wide SNP genotypes for about 60% of the 666 donors, treating that subset as a discovery cohort. Every discovery cohort repertoire had been produced on one sequencing platform. Both class I and class II loci were covered by HLA typing, at four-digit resolution. The number of donors typed differed by locus, with roughly 620-630 for A, B, C, DRB1 and DQB1, more than 500 for DQA1, over 600 for DPA1, and approximately 470 for DPB1. About five DR-DQ haplotypes were treated as single units for association and clustering because of strong linkage in the cohort. Among 300 to 500 genotyped donors of the cohort, an average of roughly 230,000 unique TCR beta nucleotide sequences was sequenced per donor, of which about 18% were non-productive.

Study-level results and caveats: Most TCR sequences were seen in very few donors, while some public TCRs were found in many individuals. Some IMGT-functional V segments, including TRBV6-2 and TRBV6-3, could not be told apart with the 87-base-pair reads, so those segments were excluded. The presence/absence analyses assumed that sequencing depth was roughly uniform across donors, and that assumption may not be true. Broadly in line with IMGT annotations, most TCR beta V segments showed up in productive rearrangements about 87% or about 30% of the time in an earlier analysis of around 600 of the donors. In vitro tests confirmed that a few of the cytomegalovirus-associated TCR beta chains recognize cytomegalovirus antigens. Specific HLA alleles were associated with 15,000 to 20,000 TCR beta sequences at a false discovery rate of 0.05 in a later analysis. Several of the top co-occurrence clusters appeared to be linked to parvovirus B19, influenza, CMV and Epstein-Barr virus, according to a later analysis. The classifier was reported to diagnose cytomegalovirus status with high specificity and sensitivity in both the original and validation cohorts. Because HLA typing was unavailable for some donors at each locus, only the typed subset was used in association tests. Compared with equally common non-associated chains, HLA-associated TCR beta chains in a later analysis were more clonally expanded and had lower generation probabilities. A further reported finding was that TCR beta sequences accurately predicted the HLA-A and HLA-B alleles for most subjects in the first cohort. Linkage disequilibrium might explain the correlated functional status among segregating V segments, but an unknown experimental factor could not be excluded. A later analysis found that TCR association rates varied across HLA loci, with DRB1 alleles showing the most associated TCRs and HLA-C alleles the fewest. The authors suggested that the approach could potentially be extended to other disease states and immunological phenotypes. According to a later analysis, most CMV-associated TCR beta chains appeared to be HLA-restricted, and the HLA associations seemed to be driven largely by CMV exposure. In a later genetic analysis, fewer N-insertions in productive TCRs were reported among donors in an Asian-associated ancestry cluster than the roughly 670-donor mean. When HLA alleles, especially DR and DQ, strongly co-occurred, attributing TCR associations to individual alleles was difficult. For the cohort, immune exposure information was limited to CMV serostatus. The study gave a list of about 160 TCR beta chains associated with cytomegalovirus. An association between a missense DCLRE1C variant and V-gene and J-gene trimming of TCR beta chains was found in a later genetic analysis and replicated in an independent cohort. Because counts were too low, under 20 rarely observed V segments, including chromosome 9 orphons, were left out of the earlier analysis of a few hundred of the donors. A group of highly shared sequence variants was considered likely to be a technical artifact of the sequencing pipeline. In this cohort, only TCR beta chains were sequenced, and detectable features were limited by the absence of alpha or paired-chain data.

In total, approximately 700 healthy bone marrow donors made up the cohort. All cohort members were sampled while nominally healthy, although unrecorded immune exposures were likely present. The donor was CMV seropositive and was included in the group of approximately 300 seropositive cohort members. Each donor provided a peripheral blood sample, and peripheral blood mononuclear cells were used for TCR beta sequencing. The Qiagen DNeasy Blood Extraction Kit was used to extract genomic DNA from the blood cell samples. CDR1 and CDR2 are drawn from the germline V gene: SGHTS, YDEGEE. The CDR3 numbers 19 residues from cysteine through phenylalanine. The entry retains the CDR3 DNA only, 57 bases that are in frame from base 1. V is reduced by 5 bases and J by 4 bases, leaving a spacing of 28 bases between them. The method was the immunoSEQ multiplex PCR assay. The multiplex PCR relied on a mix of 60 forward primers for TCR Vbeta segments and 13 reverse primers for TCR Jbeta segments. Amplification of the CDR3 region of rearranged TCR beta genes was performed with a multiplex PCR assay on genomic DNA. The Illumina HiSeq System was used to sequence the amplified TCR beta libraries as 87-base-pair reads. The authors' pipeline ran thus. Across the 700 or so repertoires, a later analysis counted approximately 83 million unique TCR beta chains, around 11 million of which were shared by at least two donors. To remove PCR and sequencing errors, raw reads were error-corrected and collapsed into unique sequences using a nearest-neighbor algorithm that merged closely related sequences. CDR3 sequences were aligned to IMGT reference sequences to assign V, D and J gene segments. For a sequence to be retained, a match of at least six nucleotides to both a V gene segment and a J gene segment was required. A rearrangement was called productive if the CDR3 had no stop codons and remained in frame with V and J, and every other rearrangement was called non-productive. Following IMGT convention, CDR3 was defined as the stretch from the second conserved V-encoded cysteine up to the conserved J-encoded phenylalanine. In an earlier analysis of more than 550 of the donors, sequences lacking an unambiguous match to a single V gene segment were excluded. In an earlier analysis of around 600 of the donors, V segments were called functional above 56.7% productive rearrangements and were called segregating when the between-donor standard deviation exceeded 5%. A statistical classification framework was developed to diagnose cytomegalovirus status using the catalog of TCR beta chain sequences. In a later analysis, TCR nucleotide sequences were compared against IMGT/GENE-DB human TR gene sequences so that V and J genes could be assigned. A later analysis assigned CDR3 sequences and most-parsimonious VDJ recombination scenarios with the TCRdist pipeline. In a later analysis, each TCR beta chain was defined by its CDR3 amino acid sequence together with its V-gene family, and reads lacking a unique V-gene family were excluded. As a way to deal with suspected cross-contamination and a sequencing artifact, a later analysis dropped approximately 590 nucleotide sequences that were highly shared and had low generation probability. In a later analysis, a clonal expansion index for each public chain was calculated from normalized within-repertoire ranks of inferred template counts. Generation probabilities in a later analysis came from a VDJ recombination model fitted to out-of-frame rearrangements, and those results were checked against IGoR. In a later analysis, TCR-TCR, TCR-HLA and TCR-CMV co-occurrence was scored with hypergeometric tests, and a repertoire-size bias correction was applied to TCR pairs. To estimate false discovery rates, a later analysis permuted the HLA or CMV assignments 20 times. In a later analysis, co-occurring TCRs were grouped with DBSCAN, and TCRdist sequence similarity was added when clustering was performed within HLA-allele-positive subsets. Repertoires with fewer than 30,000 or more than 120,000 public chains, plus five repertoires with anomalous nucleotide sharing, were excluded from co-occurrence clustering. Not all clones reach the TCRdb copy of this immuneACCESS table, which keeps in-frame sequences only. Checked studies attribute under half of the gap to unresolved V genes and leave the rest unexplained. D and trimming were read from the DNA, whereas the V and J calls and clone size are those reported in that table. Across this sample there are 70,000 to 95,000 clones, with approximately 85% seen only once. The ten top clones hold roughly 5.3% of the sample.

The sequencing input was PBMCs. The source of this sequence is a woman aged 18-30 years in good health and CMV-seropositive. The rearranged segments are TRBV5-8 and TRBJ1-5; TRBD1 is a weak D gene call, 5 bases matching. The sequence in DNA is TGTGCCAGCAGACACCACTGGTTGGAGGGGCCAGCCCGAAATCAGCCCCAGCATTTT. Translated, it reads CASRHHWLEGPARNQPQHF.